The 8 T cell receptor beta chains in this list originate from one sample, sequenced in a study of cytomegalovirus exposure and HLA in healthy donors. In the PCR, 60 Vbeta and 13 Jbeta primers were used. Clones were read by immunoSEQ multiplex PCR, and TCRdb kept only the in-frame ones, dropping some. The sample carries 100,000 to 150,000 clones, roughly 80% recorded once. The specimen sequenced was PBMCs. These receptors were taken from a man between 18 and 29 years old in good health and CMV-seronegative.

This clone appeared a few times. The chain combines TRBV7-9 with TRBJ2-3, with TRBD2 as a possible D gene (5 bases). CDR1 is SEHNR and CDR2 is FQNEAQ in the germline V gene (reference sequence). V was cut by 5 bases and J by 0 bases, with 9 bases left in between. The CDR3 is 14 amino acids. Here the CDR3 reads CASSPWTSTDTQYF. The CDR3 DNA is TGTGCCAGCAGCCCCTGGACTAGCACAGATACGCAGTATTTT.

V is TRBV2 and J is TRBJ1-5; 8 nucleotides agree with TRBD1. Germline trimming cut 2 bases from V and 1 base from J; bases unmatched to any gene: 1. Germline V CDR1 and CDR2: SNHLY, FYNNEI. The CDR3 runs 15 residues. The CDR3 nucleotides are TGTGCCAGCAGTGAATCAGGGGGCAGCAATCAGCCCCAGCATTTT. This translates into CASSESGGSNQPQHF.

V gene TRBV29-1 combines with J gene TRBJ2-5; 12 positions match TRBD2. Germline loops: CDR1 SQVTM, CDR2 ANQGSEA. This CDR3 contains 15 residues. V gave up 5 bases and J gave up 1 base; unmatched junction bases: 5. CDR3 nucleotides: TGCAGCGTTCCACGACTAGCGGGGGCCCAAGAGACCCAGTACTTC. Translated: CSVPRLAGAQETQYF.

The V gene is TRBV29-1, the J gene TRBJ1-1; 10 positions match TRBD1. J lost 3 bases, V lost 0 bases, and 10 bases had no gene match. This CDR3 has 17 residues. Germline V CDR1 and CDR2: SQVTM, ANQGSEA. This chain's CDR3 is CSVEDRTGTGADTEAFF. In nucleotides, the CDR3 is TGCAGCGTTGAAGACAGGACAGGGACAGGGGCGGACACTGAAGCTTTCTTT.

The genes are TRBV5-1 and TRBJ1-4; 10 bases match TRBD1. Germline loops: CDR1 SGHRS, CDR2 YFSETQ. V lost 4 bases, J lost 1 base, and 4 bases stayed unmatched. CDR3 length equals 16 residues. CDR3 nucleotide sequence: TGCGCCAGCAGCCGGGACAGGGGAGTAACTAATGAAAAACTGTTTTTT. This gives the protein CASSRDRGVTNEKLFF.

The chain recombines TRBV11-2 with TRBJ1-1; TRBD1 agrees at 12 bases. This CDR3 spans 14 amino acids. The ends lost 4 bases at V and 7 bases at J; junction bases unmatched: 4. CDR1 and CDR2 (germline): SGHAT, FQNNGV. DNA for the CDR3: TGTGCCAGCAGCTACGGGACAGGGGGCAGTGAAGCTTTCTTT. The encoded protein is CASSYGTGGSEAFF.

The chain uses TRBV5-1 and TRBJ2-7; TRBD2 agrees at 8 bases. The CDR3 has 15 amino acids. With 4 bases clipped from V and 6 bases from J, the junction kept 12 bases outside the gene matches. Germline V CDR1 and CDR2: SGHRS, YFSETQ. CDR3 loop: CASSPTGGNIREQYF. The CDR3 bases are TGCGCCAGCAGCCCGACGGGGGGGAATATACGCGAGCAGTACTTC.

J is TRBJ2-1 and V is TRBV7-6; 7 nucleotides align to TRBD1. The J segment lost 6 bases and the V segment lost 0 bases, leaving 5 bases of the junction unmatched. CDR3 length: 15 residues. Germline-derived CDR1 and CDR2 are SGHVS and FNYEAQ. In DNA form, the CDR3 reads TGTGCCAGCAGCTTAGCTAATCAGGGGGTCAATGAGCAGTTCTTC. Residues: CASSLANQGVNEQFF.